A selection of T cell receptor beta chains follows, all from one sample in a study of blood T cell repertoires in COVID-19. Assay: immunoSEQ multiplex PCR; the TCRdb copy retains only in-frame clones and omits some. Of approximately 140,000 clones listed, about 91% are singletons. Input material: peripheral blood. These receptors all come from a human donor in a cohort sampled during active COVID-19. Each CDR3 is given with its conserved first and last residue. A D gene is named only where the DNA matches it firmly. Rows may omit the clone size; those that give it use once, few, many or a size class.

j_call clone_size v_call d_call cdr3_aa cdr3_nt
TRBJ2-1 . TRBV9 . CASSVGGGRAGSYNEQFF TGTGCCAGCAGCGTAGGGGGTGGTCGGGCGGGCTCCTACAATGAGCAGTTCTTC
TRBJ2-2 . TRBV5-1 . CASSPRGGGELFF TGCGCCAGCAGCCCCAGGGGTGGCGGGGAGCTGTTTTTT
TRBJ2-1 . TRBV9 TRBD2 CASSVGGGEYNEQFF TGTGCCAGCAGCGTAGGCGGGGGGGAATACAATGAGCAGTTCTTC
TRBJ1-2 . TRBV4-1 TRBD1 CASSPGQGNNYGYTF TGCGCCAGCAGCCCCGGACAGGGTAATAACTATGGCTACACCTTC
TRBJ2-1 . TRBV5-1 TRBD2 CASSFSGGSSYNEQFF TGCGCCAGCAGCTTTAGCGGGGGGAGCTCCTACAATGAGCAGTTCTTC
TRBJ1-5 . TRBV7-6 TRBD1 CASSLRQGGNQPQHF TGTGCCAGCAGCTTGAGGCAGGGGGGCAATCAGCCCCAGCATTTT
TRBJ2-1 once TRBV25-1 TRBD1 CASSRGTGVRDEQFF TGTGCCAGCAGTCGGGGGACAGGGGTGAGGGATGAGCAGTTCTTC
TRBJ2-5 few TRBV10-2 . CASRTGTLKETQYF TGCGCCAGCAGAACCGGGACTCTAAAAGAGACCCAGTACTTC
TRBJ2-4 . TRBV30 . CAWSVGLSVAKNIQYF TGTGCCTGGAGTGTAGGACTCTCCGTGGCCAAAAACATTCAGTACTTC
TRBJ1-4 . TRBV4-2 . CASSQDPAGGNEKLFF TGTGCCAGCAGCCAGGATCCCGCCGGGGGTAATGAAAAACTGTTTTTT
TRBJ1-2 . TRBV24-1 . CATSDIAFYGYTF TGTGCCACCAGTGATATAGCCTTCTATGGCTACACCTTC
TRBJ1-1 . TRBV19 TRBD1 CASRVGQGRTEAFF TGTGCCAGTAGAGTAGGACAGGGTCGCACTGAAGCTTTCTTT
TRBJ2-2 once TRBV30 TRBD1 CAWSGEKRGHTGELFF TGTGCCTGGAGTGGGGAAAAGAGGGGGCACACCGGGGAGCTGTTTTTT
TRBJ2-4 . TRBV19 TRBD2 CASSIQRGDKNIQYF TGTGCCAGTAGTATCCAGCGGGGGGACAAAAACATTCAGTACTTC
TRBJ2-7 . TRBV4-3 TRBD1 CASSQGSPGQGTYEQYF TGCGCCAGCAGCCAAGGATCCCCGGGACAGGGGACCTACGAGCAGTACTTC
TRBJ2-4 . TRBV3-1/TRBV3-2 TRBD1 CASSLHGDRAQNIQYF TGTGCCAGCAGCCTCCACGGGGACAGGGCCCAAAACATTCAGTACTTC
TRBJ2-3 . TRBV15 . CATSTRLEASTDTQYF TGTGCCACCAGCACCAGACTAGAGGCTAGCACAGATACGCAGTATTTT
TRBJ2-2 . TRBV6-5 TRBD2 CASTLAGPRTGELFF TGTGCCAGCACCCTAGCGGGGCCTAGGACCGGGGAGCTGTTTTTT
TRBJ2-5 . TRBV25-1 . CASSGDLYQETQYF TGTGCCAGCAGTGGGGACTTGTATCAAGAGACCCAGTACTTC
TRBJ2-3 . TRBV4-1 TRBD2 CASIHQDSGRSTDTQYF TGCGCCAGCATCCATCAGGACAGCGGGAGAAGCACAGATACGCAGTATTTT
TRBJ2-3 . TRBV18 . CASSDGVIGTDTQYF TGTGCCAGCTCCGACGGGGTGATCGGCACAGATACGCAGTATTTT
TRBJ2-3 once TRBV20-1 TRBD1 CSASGGQGGTDTQYF TGCAGTGCTAGTGGGGGACAGGGGGGCACAGATACGCAGTATTTT
TRBJ2-3 . TRBV6-1 . CASSEVQPIDTQYF TGTGCCAGCAGTGAAGTACAGCCGATAGATACGCAGTATTTT
TRBJ2-2 . TRBV6-5 TRBD2 CASSRLAGSTGELFF TGTGCCAGCAGCCGACTAGCGGGGTCCACCGGGGAGCTGTTTTTT
TRBJ1-2 . TRBV5-6 . CASTIRRAGPFIYGYTF TGTGCCAGCACCATCCGAAGGGCAGGGCCTTTTATCTATGGCTACACCTTC
TRBJ2-2 . TRBV7-2 . CASLSPSNTGELFF TGTGCCAGCCTAAGCCCGTCGAACACCGGGGAGCTGTTTTTT
TRBJ1-1 . TRBV24-1 TRBD1 CATSNRQGTTEAFF TGTGCCACCAGTAATCGACAGGGAACCACTGAAGCTTTCTTT
TRBJ2-7 once TRBV13 TRBD1 CASSTGTEREQYF TGTGCCAGCAGCACCGGGACAGAGCGTGAGCAGTACTTC
TRBJ2-5 . TRBV5-6 TRBD2 CASSLGRGGTETQYF TGTGCCAGCAGCTTGGGGCGGGGGGGTACAGAGACCCAGTACTTC